This paragraph covers one TCR beta chain sequence. Only one count was recorded for this clone. The antigen it recognizes is unknown. Base qualities are not recorded, but no much larger clone differs from it by a single base. The trial excluded patients who had a history of autoimmune disease or were on systemic immunosuppression. Peripheral blood for TCR sequencing was collected from all dose cohorts at baseline, on cycle 4 day 1, and on cycle 7 day 1. Samples came from an open-label, multicenter, first-in-human phase I dose-escalation trial of ivuxolimab. Adults with locally advanced or metastatic head and neck squamous cell, hepatocellular, melanoma or renal cell carcinoma were enrolled in the trial. Before TCR sequencing, CD4+ T cells and CD8+ T cells from peripheral blood were sorted into separate populations. The data were taken from a study of OX40 agonist ivuxolimab in advanced cancers. Turning to the overall study: Ivuxolimab was a fully human IgG2 agonistic monoclonal antibody targeting the costimulatory receptor OX40 (CD134). The paper describes the monotherapy dose-escalation part (N ≈ 49 patients) of the phase I trial of ivuxolimab. Three dose-escalation patients achieved partial responses, one with hepatocellular carcinoma and two with cutaneous melanoma. The point of sequencing TCRbeta in the periphery was to test whether ivuxolimab changed TCR sequence diversity and drove clonal T-cell expansion. The dose-escalation cohort was about 83% male with a mean age of approximately 60 years, ranging from roughly 23 to 79. Of the approximately 50 patients in dose escalation, about 20 had hepatocellular carcinoma, approximately 15 had melanoma, 9 had renal cell carcinoma and 9 had head and neck cancer. Patients were allowed to have had prior anti-PD-1, anti-PD-L1 or anti-CTLA-4 therapy, and around 37% of the dose-escalation patients had previously received checkpoint inhibitors. Intravenous ivuxolimab was administered to patients every 2 weeks at six dose levels: 0.01, 0.1, 0.3, 1.5, 3 and 10 mg/kg.

Trimming takes 0 bases from V and 0 bases from J, and the germline ends sit 6 bases apart. The germline V gene supplies CDR1 SGHRS and CDR2 YFSETQ. From cysteine to phenylalanine, the CDR3 is 14 amino acids long. The entry retains the CDR3 DNA only, 42 bases that are in frame from base 1. Genomic DNA was isolated from the sorted cells so that the TCRbeta CDR3 region could be sequenced. TCRbeta CDR3 regions were sequenced using the immunoSEQ Assay. As stored in TCRdb, this immuneACCESS dataset retains in-frame rearrangements with V and J assigned. A fraction of the clones does not appear; measured against another copy, unresolved V genes explain less than half of the discrepancy, and the remainder lacks a known reason. The sample contains about 74,000 clones, 86% of them found a single time. Together, the top ten hold 5.5% to 8% of the sample. General study outcomes and caveats: Partial responders in the 0.1-3.0 mg/kg groups had among the lowest normalized peripheral clonal expansion, especially among CD8+ T cells. Which antigens the clonally expanded peripheral T cells were specific for was not determined. Low levels of normalized T-cell clonal expansion were also seen in some nonresponding patients. On average, CD8+ T cells showed more expanded clones than CD4+ T cells after ivuxolimab. At doses from 0.1 to 3.0 mg/kg, clonal expansion was seen in both CD4+ and CD8+ blood T cells between baseline and week 6.

The TCR sequence derives from an adult with an advanced solid tumor such as melanoma, head and neck, liver or kidney cancer. Here the chain combines TRBV5-1 and TRBJ1-1, with an unclear D gene assignment. The sample was CD4+ or CD8+ T cells sorted from blood, taken in a trial of the OX40 agonist ivuxolimab. CDR3 protein: CASSLGTLNTEAFF. In nucleotides, the sequence is TGCGCCAGCAGCTTGGGGACTTTGAACACTGAAGCTTTCTTT.